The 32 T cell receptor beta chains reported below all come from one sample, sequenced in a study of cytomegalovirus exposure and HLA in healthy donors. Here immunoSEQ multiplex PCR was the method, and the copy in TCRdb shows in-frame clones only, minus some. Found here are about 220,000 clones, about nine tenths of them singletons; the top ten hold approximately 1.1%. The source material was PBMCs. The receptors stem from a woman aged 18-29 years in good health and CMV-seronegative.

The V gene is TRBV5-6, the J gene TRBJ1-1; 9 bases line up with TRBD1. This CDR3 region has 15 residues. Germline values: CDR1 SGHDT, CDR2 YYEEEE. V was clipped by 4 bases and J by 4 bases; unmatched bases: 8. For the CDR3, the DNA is TGTGCCAGCAGCGAACCACAGGGGGCTGCCACTGAAGCTTTCTTT. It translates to CASSEPQGAATEAFF.

The DNA for the CDR3 is TGTGCCAGCAGCTTAAACTCCCTAGCGGGATCGTTCTTC. Translated: CASSLNSLAGSFF. The chain carries TRBV7-3 and TRBJ2-1; TRBD2 agrees at 9 bases. V was pared by 1 base and J by 15 bases, with 7 bases of the junction left unmatched. Germline CDR1 is SGHTA and CDR2 is FQGTGA. The CDR3 has 13 amino acids. The complete variable domain, with remaining parts taken from reference TRBV7-3 and TRBJ2-1, reads GAGVSQTPSNKVTEKGKYVELRCDPISGHTALYWYRQSLGQGPEFLIYFQGTGAADDSGLPNDRFFAVRPEGSVSTLKIQRTERGDSAVYLCASSLNSLAGSFFGPGTRLTVL.

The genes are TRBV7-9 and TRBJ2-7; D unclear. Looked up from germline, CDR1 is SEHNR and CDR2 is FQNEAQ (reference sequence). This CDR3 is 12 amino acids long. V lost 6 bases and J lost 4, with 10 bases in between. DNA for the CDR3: TGTGCCAGCAGTCCTGAGGTGTACGAGCAGTACTTC. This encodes CASSPEVYEQYF. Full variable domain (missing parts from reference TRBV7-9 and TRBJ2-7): DTGVSQNPRHKITKRGQNVTFRCDPISEHNRLYWYRQTLGQGPEFLTYFQNEAQLEKSRLLSDRFSAERPKGSFSTLEIQRTEQGDSAMYLCASSPEVYEQYFGPGTRLTVT.

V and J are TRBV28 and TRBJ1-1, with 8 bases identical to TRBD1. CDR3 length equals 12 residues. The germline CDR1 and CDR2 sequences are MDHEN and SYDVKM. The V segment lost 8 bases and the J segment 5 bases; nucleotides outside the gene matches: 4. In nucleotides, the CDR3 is TGTGCCAGCCAGGGGGCCCAGACTGAAGCTTTCTTT. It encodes CASQGAQTEAFF.

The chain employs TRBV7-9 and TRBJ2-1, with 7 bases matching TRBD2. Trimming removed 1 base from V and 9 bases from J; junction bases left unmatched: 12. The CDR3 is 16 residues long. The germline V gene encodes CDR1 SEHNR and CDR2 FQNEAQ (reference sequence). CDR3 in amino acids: CASSLVPSGAGAEQFF. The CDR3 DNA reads TGTGCCAGCAGCTTAGTCCCATCTGGGGCGGGAGCTGAGCAGTTCTTC.

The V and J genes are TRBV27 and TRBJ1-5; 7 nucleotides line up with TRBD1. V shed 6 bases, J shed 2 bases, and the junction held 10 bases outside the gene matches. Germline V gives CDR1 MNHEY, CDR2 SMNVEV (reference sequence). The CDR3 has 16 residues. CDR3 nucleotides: TGTGCCAGCAGGGGAACCGGGACAGCTCGCAATCAGCCCCAGCATTTT. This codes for CASRGTGTARNQPQHF.

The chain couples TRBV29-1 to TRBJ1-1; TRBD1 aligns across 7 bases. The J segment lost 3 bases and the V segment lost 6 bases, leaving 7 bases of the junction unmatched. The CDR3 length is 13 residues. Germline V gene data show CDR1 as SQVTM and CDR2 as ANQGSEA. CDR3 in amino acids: CSVMTGSDTEAFF. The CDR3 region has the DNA TGCAGCGTGATGACAGGGTCCGACACTGAAGCTTTCTTT.

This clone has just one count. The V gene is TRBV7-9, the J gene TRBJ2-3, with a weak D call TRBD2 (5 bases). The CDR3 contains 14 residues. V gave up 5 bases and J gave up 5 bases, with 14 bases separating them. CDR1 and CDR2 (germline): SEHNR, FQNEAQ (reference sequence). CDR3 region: CASSPRGHRDTQYF. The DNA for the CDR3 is TGTGCCAGCAGCCCCCGAGGGCATAGAGATACGCAGTATTTT. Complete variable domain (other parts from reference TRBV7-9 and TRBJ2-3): DTGVSQNPRHKITKRGQNVTFRCDPISEHNRLYWYRQTLGQGPEFLTYFQNEAQLEKSRLLSDRFSAERPKGSFSTLEIQRTEQGDSAMYLCASSPRGHRDTQYFGPGTRLTVL.

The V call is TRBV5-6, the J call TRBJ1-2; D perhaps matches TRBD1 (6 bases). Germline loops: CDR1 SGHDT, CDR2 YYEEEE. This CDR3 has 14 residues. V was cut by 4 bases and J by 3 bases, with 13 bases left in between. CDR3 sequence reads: CASSPIGGDYGYTF. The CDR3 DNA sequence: TGTGCCAGCAGCCCCATAGGGGGGGACTATGGCTACACCTTC.

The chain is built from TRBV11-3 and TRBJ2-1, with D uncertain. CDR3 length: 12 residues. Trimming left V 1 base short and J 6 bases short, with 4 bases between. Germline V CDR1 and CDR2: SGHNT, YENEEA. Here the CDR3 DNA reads TGTGCCAGCAGCTTAGTGGCCAATGAGCAGTTCTTC. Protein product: CASSLVANEQFF.

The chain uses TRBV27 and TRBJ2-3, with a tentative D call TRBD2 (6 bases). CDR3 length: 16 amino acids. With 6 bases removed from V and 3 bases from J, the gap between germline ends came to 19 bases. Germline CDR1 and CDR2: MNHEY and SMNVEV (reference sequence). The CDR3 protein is CASSLYTRGRTDTQYF. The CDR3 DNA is TGTGCCAGCAGCCTCTACACCCGGGGGAGAACAGATACGCAGTATTTT.

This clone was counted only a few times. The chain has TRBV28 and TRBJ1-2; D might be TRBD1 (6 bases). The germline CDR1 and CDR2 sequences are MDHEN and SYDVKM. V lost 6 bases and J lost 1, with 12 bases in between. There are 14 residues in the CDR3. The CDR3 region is CASRPTGRNYGYTF. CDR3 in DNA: TGTGCCAGCAGGCCTACAGGGCGTAACTATGGCTACACCTTC.

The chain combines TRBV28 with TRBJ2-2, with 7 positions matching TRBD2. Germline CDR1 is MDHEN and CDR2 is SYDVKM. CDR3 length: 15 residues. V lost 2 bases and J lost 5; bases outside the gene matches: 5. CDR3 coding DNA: TGTGCCAGCAGTTTAGACGGGAGGTCTACCGGGGAGCTGTTTTTT. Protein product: CASSLDGRSTGELFF.

The CDR3 coding sequence is TGTGCCAGCAGCTATCGGACAGGGGGTTTCACTGAAGCTTTCTTT. The encoded protein is CASSYRTGGFTEAFF. This sequence joins TRBV11-2 and TRBJ1-1, with 10 bases identical to TRBD1. This CDR3 has 15 amino acids. Germline V gene sequence: CDR1 SGHAT, CDR2 FQNNGV. After removal of 4 bases from V and 4 bases from J, the junction contained 6 bases not matched to a gene.

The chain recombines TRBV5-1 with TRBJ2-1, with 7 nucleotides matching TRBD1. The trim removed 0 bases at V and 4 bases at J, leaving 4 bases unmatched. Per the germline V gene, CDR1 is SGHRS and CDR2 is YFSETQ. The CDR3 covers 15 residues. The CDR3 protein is CASSLETGKYNEQFF. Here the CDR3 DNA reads TGCGCCAGCAGCTTGGAGACAGGGAAATACAATGAGCAGTTCTTC.

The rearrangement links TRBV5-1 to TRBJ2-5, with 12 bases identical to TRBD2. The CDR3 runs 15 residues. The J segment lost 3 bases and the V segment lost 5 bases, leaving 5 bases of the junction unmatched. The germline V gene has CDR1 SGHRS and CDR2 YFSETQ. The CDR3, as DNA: TGCGCCAGCAGTCGGGCTAGCGGGAGGGAAGAGACCCAGTACTTC. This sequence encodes CASSRASGREETQYF.

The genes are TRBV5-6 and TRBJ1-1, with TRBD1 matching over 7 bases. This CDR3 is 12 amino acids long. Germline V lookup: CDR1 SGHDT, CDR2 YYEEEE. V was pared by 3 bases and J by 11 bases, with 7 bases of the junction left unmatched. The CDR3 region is CASSYDTGAAFF. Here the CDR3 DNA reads TGTGCCAGCAGCTATGACACAGGGGCTGCTTTCTTT.

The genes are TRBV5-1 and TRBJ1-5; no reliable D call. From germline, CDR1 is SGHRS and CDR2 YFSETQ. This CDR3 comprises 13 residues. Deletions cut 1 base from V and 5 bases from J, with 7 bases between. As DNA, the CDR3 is TGCGCCAGCAGCTTGAATCGTGATCAGCCCCAGCATTTT. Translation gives CASSLNRDQPQHF.

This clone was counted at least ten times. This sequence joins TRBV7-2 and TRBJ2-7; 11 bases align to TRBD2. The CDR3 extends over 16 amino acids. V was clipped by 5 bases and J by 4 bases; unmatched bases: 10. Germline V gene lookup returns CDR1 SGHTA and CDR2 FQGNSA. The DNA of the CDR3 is TGTGCCAGCAGCCTGAGTTTAGCGGGAGGGAGATACGAGCAGTACTTC. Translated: CASSLSLAGGRYEQYF.

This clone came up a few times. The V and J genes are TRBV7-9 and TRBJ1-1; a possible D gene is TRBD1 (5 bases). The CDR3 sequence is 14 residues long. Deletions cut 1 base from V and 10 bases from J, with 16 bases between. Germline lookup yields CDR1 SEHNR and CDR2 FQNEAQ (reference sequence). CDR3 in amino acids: CASSLGEIRVPAFF. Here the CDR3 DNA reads TGTGCCAGCAGCTTAGGTGAGATCAGGGTGCCAGCTTTCTTT.

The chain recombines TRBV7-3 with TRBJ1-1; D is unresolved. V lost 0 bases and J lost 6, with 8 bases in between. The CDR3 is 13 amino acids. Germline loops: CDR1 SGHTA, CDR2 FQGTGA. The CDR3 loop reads CASSLTSLSEAFF. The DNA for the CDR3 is TGTGCCAGCAGCTTAACCTCTCTCTCTGAAGCTTTCTTT.

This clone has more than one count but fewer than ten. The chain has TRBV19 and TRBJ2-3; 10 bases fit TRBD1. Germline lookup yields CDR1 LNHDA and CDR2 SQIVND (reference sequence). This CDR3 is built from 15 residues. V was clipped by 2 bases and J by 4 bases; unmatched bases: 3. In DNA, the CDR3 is TGTGCCAGTAGTATAACCGGGACAGGGGCAGATACGCAGTATTTT. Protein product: CASSITGTGADTQYF. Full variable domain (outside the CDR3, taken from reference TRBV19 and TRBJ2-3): DGGITQSPKYLFRKEGQNVTLSCEQNLNHDAMYWYRQDPGQGLRLIYYSQIVNDFQKGDIAEGYSVSREKKESFPLTVTSAQKNPTAFYLCASSITGTGADTQYFGPGTRLTVL.

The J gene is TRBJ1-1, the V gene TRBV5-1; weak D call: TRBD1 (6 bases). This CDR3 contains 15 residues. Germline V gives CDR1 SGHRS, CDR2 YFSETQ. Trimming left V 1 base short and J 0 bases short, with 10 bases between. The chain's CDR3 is CASSLWTVMNTEAFF. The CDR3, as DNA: TGCGCCAGCAGCTTGTGGACAGTGATGAACACTGAAGCTTTCTTT.

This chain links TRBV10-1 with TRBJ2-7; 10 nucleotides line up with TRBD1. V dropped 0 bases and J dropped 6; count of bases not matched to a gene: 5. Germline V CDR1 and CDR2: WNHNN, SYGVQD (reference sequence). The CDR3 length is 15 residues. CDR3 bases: TGCGCCAGCAGTGAGTCTGGGACAGGGGCTGGCGAGCAGTACTTC. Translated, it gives CASSESGTGAGEQYF.

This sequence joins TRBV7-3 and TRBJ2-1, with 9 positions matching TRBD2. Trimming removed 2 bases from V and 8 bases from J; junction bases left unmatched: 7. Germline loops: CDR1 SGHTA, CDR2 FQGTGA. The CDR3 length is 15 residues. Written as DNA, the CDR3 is TGTGCCAGCAGCTTATCCCTAGCGGGAAGCGATGAGCAGTTCTTC. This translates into CASSLSLAGSDEQFF. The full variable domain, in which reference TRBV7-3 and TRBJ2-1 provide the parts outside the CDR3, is GAGVSQTPSNKVTEKGKYVELRCDPISGHTALYWYRQSLGQGPEFLIYFQGTGAADDSGLPNDRFFAVRPEGSVSTLKIQRTERGDSAVYLCASSLSLAGSDEQFFGPGTRLTVL.

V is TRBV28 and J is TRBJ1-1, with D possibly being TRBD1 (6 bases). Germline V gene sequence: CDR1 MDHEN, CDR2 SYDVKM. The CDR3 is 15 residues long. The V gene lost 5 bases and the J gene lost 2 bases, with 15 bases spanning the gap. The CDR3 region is CASSPRWGPNTEAFF. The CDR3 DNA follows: TGTGCCAGCAGTCCCAGGTGGGGGCCCAACACTGAAGCTTTCTTT. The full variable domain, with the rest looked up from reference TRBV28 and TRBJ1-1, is DVKVTQSSRYLVKRTGEKVFLECVQDMDHENMFWYRQDPGLGLRLIYFSYDVKMKEKGDIPEGYSVSREKKERFSLILESASTNQTSMYLCASSPRWGPNTEAFFGQGTRLTVV.

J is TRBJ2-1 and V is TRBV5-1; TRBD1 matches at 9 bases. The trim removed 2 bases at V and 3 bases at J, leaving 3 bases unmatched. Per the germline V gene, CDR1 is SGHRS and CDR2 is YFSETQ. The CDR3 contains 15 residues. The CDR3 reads CASSFGDRDYNEQFF. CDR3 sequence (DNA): TGCGCCAGCAGCTTTGGGGACAGGGACTACAATGAGCAGTTCTTC.

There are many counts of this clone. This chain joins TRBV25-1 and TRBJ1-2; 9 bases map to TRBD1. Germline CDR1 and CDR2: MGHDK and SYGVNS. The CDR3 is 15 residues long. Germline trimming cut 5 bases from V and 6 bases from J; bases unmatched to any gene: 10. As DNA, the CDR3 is TGTGCCAGCAGTACCTCAACAGGGGGCGGTGATGGCTACACCTTC. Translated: CASSTSTGGGDGYTF.

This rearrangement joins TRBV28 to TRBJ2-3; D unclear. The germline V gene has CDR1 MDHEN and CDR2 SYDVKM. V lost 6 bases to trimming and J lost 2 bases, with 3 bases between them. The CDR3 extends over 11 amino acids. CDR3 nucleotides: TGTGCCAGCAGCTACACAGATACGCAGTATTTT. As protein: CASSYTDTQYF.

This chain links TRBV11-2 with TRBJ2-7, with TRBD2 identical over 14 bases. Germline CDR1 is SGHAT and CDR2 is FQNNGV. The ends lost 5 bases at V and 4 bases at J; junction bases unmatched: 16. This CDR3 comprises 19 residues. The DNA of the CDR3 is TGTGCCAGCAGCATAATTCCCGGGACTAGCGGGAGTGATCAATACGAGCAGTACTTC. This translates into CASSIIPGTSGSDQYEQYF.

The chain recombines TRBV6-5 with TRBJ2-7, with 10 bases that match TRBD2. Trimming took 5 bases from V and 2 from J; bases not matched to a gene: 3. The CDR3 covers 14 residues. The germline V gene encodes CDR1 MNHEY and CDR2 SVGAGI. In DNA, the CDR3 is TGTGCCAGCAGTCCCACTAGCGGGACCTACGAGCAGTACTTC. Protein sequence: CASSPTSGTYEQYF.

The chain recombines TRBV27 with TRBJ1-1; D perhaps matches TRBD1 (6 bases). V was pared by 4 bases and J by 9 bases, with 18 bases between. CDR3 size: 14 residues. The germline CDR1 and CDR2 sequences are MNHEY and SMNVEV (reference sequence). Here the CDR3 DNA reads TGTGCCAGCAGTTCCCCTCTAGACAGGAGGAAAGCTTTCTTT. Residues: CASSSPLDRRKAFF.